Each of the 21 T cell receptor beta chains below was sequenced from the same sample in a study of blood T cell repertoires in COVID-19. TCRdb keeps only in-frame clones here, not all; method: immunoSEQ multiplex PCR. The data contain around 74,000 clones, about 83% of them singletons. Specimen: peripheral blood. Receptor source: a young man with acute or convalescent COVID-19.

The CDR3 nucleotides read TGTGCCAGCAGTGGAGGAGGGACTGAAGCTTTCTTT. It encodes CASSGGGTEAFF. The genes are TRBV12-3 or TRBV12-4 and TRBJ1-1; unclear D gene. This CDR3 contains 12 residues. V was clipped by 5 bases and J by 5 bases, with 9 bases between them.

This chain uses TRBV25-1 with TRBJ2-7; D not resolved. Trimming shortened V by 4 bases and J by 0 bases, and 7 bases separated the two germline ends. This CDR3 contains 13 residues. In germline, CDR1 is MGHDK, CDR2 SYGVNS. The CDR3 region has the DNA TGTGCCAGCAGTGCTGTTTACTCCTACGAGCAGTACTTC. It codes for CASSAVYSYEQYF.

The V and J genes are TRBV7-8 and TRBJ1-5; tentative D call: TRBD1 (6 bases). Between the trimmed V and J ends, which lost 4 bases and 4 bases, there was a span of 8 bases. This CDR3 is 13 amino acids long. Germline V gene data show CDR1 as SGHVS and CDR2 as FQNEAQ. DNA of the CDR3: TGTGCCAGCAGCTCCACAGGGAATCAGCCCCAGCATTTT. Its translation: CASSSTGNQPQHF.

The rearrangement joins TRBV6-2 or TRBV6-3 to TRBJ2-2; 10 positions agree with TRBD2. J was trimmed by 8 bases and V by 0 bases; bases with no gene match: 12. CDR3 size: 18 residues. From germline, CDR1 is MNHEY and CDR2 SVGEGT. The CDR3 nucleotides are TGTGCCAGCAGTTACTCGGGTCCACTAGCGGGAAATAAGGGGGAGCTGTTTTTT. Translating it yields CASSYSGPLAGNKGELFF.

This chain connects TRBV28 to TRBJ2-4; TRBD1 aligns across 8 bases. Germline V CDR1 and CDR2: MDHEN, SYDVKM. V lost 3 bases and J lost 0; bases outside the gene matches: 7. The CDR3 runs to 17 residues. CDR3 amino acids: CASSFISTGVAKNIQYF. CDR3 nucleotide sequence: TGTGCCAGCAGTTTCATTTCGACAGGGGTAGCCAAAAACATTCAGTACTTC.

The V gene is TRBV3-1 (or the pseudogene TRBV3-2), the J gene TRBJ2-7; TRBD2 agrees at 15 bases. CDR1 and CDR2 from the germline V gene are LGHDT and YNNKEL (reference sequence). This CDR3 contains 17 residues. V was clipped by 3 bases and J by 3 bases; unmatched bases: 6. The CDR3 loop is CASSHGTSGRPHYEQYF. The CDR3 coding sequence is TGTGCCAGCAGCCATGGGACTAGCGGGAGGCCGCACTACGAGCAGTACTTC.

Here the CDR3 DNA reads TGTGCCAGCAGCCTCAAGACTAGCCAGGGGCAGTACTTC. It codes for CASSLKTSQGQYF. The chain recombines TRBV6-5 with TRBJ2-7, with 7 bases that match TRBD2. Germline CDR1 MNHEY, CDR2 SVGAGI. The CDR3 has 13 residues. The junction had 11 bases not matched to a gene; V was cut back by 6 bases and J by 9 bases.

This clone is a singleton in its sample. The V and J genes are TRBV12-1 and TRBJ1-5. TRBV12-1 is marked as a pseudogene. The CDR3 consists of 11 residues. The CDR3 reads CASSPREPQHF. CDR3 DNA: TGTGCCAGCAGCCCCCGAGAGCCCCAGCATTTT.

The gene calls are TRBV6-6 and TRBJ2-5, with unresolved D. V lost 0 bases to trimming and J lost 5 bases, with 10 bases between them. The germline V gene encodes CDR1 MNHNY and CDR2 SVGAGI (reference sequence). CDR3 length equals 14 residues. The CDR3 is CASSYSAAQETQYF. In DNA, the CDR3 is TGTGCCAGCAGTTACTCGGCAGCGCAGGAGACCCAGTACTTC.

The chain recombines TRBV28 with TRBJ2-5; D is possibly TRBD2 (6 bases). V shed 2 bases and J shed 3 bases, with 10 bases lying between them. The CDR3 sequence is 14 residues long. Germline CDR1 reads MDHEN; CDR2 reads SYDVKM. The CDR3 sequence: CASSLEWGEETQYF. The CDR3 nucleotides read TGTGCCAGCAGTTTAGAGTGGGGGGAAGAGACCCAGTACTTC.

The chain recombines TRBV11-3 with TRBJ2-3, with D possibly being TRBD2 (5 bases). This CDR3 is 13 amino acids long. CDR1 and CDR2 (germline): SGHNT, YENEEA. V lost 0 bases and J lost 6, with 7 bases in between. In DNA, the CDR3 is TGTGCCAGCAGCTTAGATACGGGGGATACGCAGTATTTT. Translated: CASSLDTGDTQYF. Drawing the rest from reference TRBV11-3 and TRBJ2-3, the complete variable domain is EAGVVQSPRYKIIEKKQPVAFWCNPISGHNTLYWYLQNLGQGPELLIRYENEEAVDDSQLPKDRFSAERLKGVDSTLKIQPAELGDSAVYLCASSLDTGDTQYFGPGTRLTVL.

This sequence joins TRBV5-1 and TRBJ2-7, with 7 positions matching TRBD1. The CDR3 totals 13 residues. Per the germline V gene, CDR1 is SGHRS and CDR2 is YFSETQ. V lost 2 bases, J lost 4 bases, and 3 bases stayed unmatched. This chain's CDR3 is CASSLGGRYEQYF. CDR3 coding DNA: TGCGCCAGCAGCTTAGGGGGCCGGTACGAGCAGTACTTC.

The J gene is TRBJ2-7, the V gene TRBV4-3, with TRBD2 matching over 12 bases. The junction had 5 bases not matched to a gene; V was cut back by 5 bases and J by 3 bases. Germline V gene data show CDR1 as LGHNA and CDR2 as YSLEER. CDR3 size: 15 residues. DNA of the CDR3: TGCGCCAGCAGCGCCCGGACTAGCGGGAACTACGAGCAGTACTTC. Translated: CASSARTSGNYEQYF.

The CDR3 loop is CASSTKGGQAYGYTF. The CDR3 nucleotides are TGCGCCAGCAGCACAAAAGGGGGACAGGCCTATGGCTACACCTTC. The rearrangement joins TRBV5-1 to TRBJ1-2, with 8 bases fitting TRBD1. There are 15 residues in the CDR3. Germline V lookup: CDR1 SGHRS, CDR2 YFSETQ. J lost 4 bases, V lost 4 bases, and 9 bases had no gene match.

The CDR3 spells CASSWTGTEQYF. The CDR3 DNA is TGTGCCAGCAGCTGGACAGGAACCGAGCAGTACTTC. The rearrangement links TRBV5-5 to TRBJ2-7; 7 nucleotides align to TRBD1. After removal of 3 bases from V and 6 bases from J, the junction contained 3 bases not matched to a gene. The CDR3 is made up of 12 amino acids. CDR1 SGHKS and CDR2 YYEKEE come from the germline V gene (reference sequence).

This chain joins TRBV28 and TRBJ2-7; possible D gene TRBD1, 6 bases. Germline V gene lookup returns CDR1 MDHEN and CDR2 SYDVKM. Trimming cost V 3 bases and J 5 bases, with 17 bases left between them. This CDR3 contains 15 residues. CDR3 sequence reads: CASSFGQISPHEQYF. The CDR3, as DNA: TGTGCCAGCAGTTTTGGACAGATCTCCCCCCACGAGCAGTACTTC.

The J gene is TRBJ2-1, the V gene TRBV11-2; D not certain. Trimming removed 0 bases at V and 8 bases at J, with 14 bases between. Germline V lookup: CDR1 SGHAT, CDR2 FQNNGV. The CDR3 has 15 residues. The CDR3 nucleotides are TGTGCCAGCAGCTTAGATCTGGTGAGGATGGATGAGCAGTTCTTC. Amino acids: CASSLDLVRMDEQFF.

The chain couples TRBV2 to TRBJ2-6, with TRBD1 matching over 10 bases. Germline trimming cut 9 bases from V and 0 bases from J; bases unmatched to any gene: 8. This CDR3 spans 17 amino acids. Germline assignment: CDR1 SNHLY and CDR2 FYNNEI. The DNA for the CDR3 is TGTGCCAGTATACCGGGACAGGGGTTCTCTGGGGCCAACGTCCTGACTTTC. This encodes CASIPGQGFSGANVLTF. Full variable domain (missing parts from reference TRBV2 and TRBJ2-6): EPEVTQTPSHQVTQMGQEVILRCVPISNHLYFYWYRQILGQKVEFLVSFYNNEISEKSEIFDDQFSVERPDGSNFTLKIRSTKLEDSAMYFCASIPGQGFSGANVLTFGAGSRLTVL.

CDR3 nucleotides: TGTGCCAGCAGCCGGGACAGGTCTTCTCGGGCCAACGTCCTGACTTTC. Translation gives CASSRDRSSRANVLTF. The chain joins TRBV28 to TRBJ2-6, with 8 nucleotides matching TRBD1. Trimming cost V 6 bases and J 5 bases; bases outside gene matches: 9. The CDR3 spans 16 residues. Germline V gives CDR1 MDHEN, CDR2 SYDVKM. Complete variable domain (other parts from reference TRBV28 and TRBJ2-6): DVKVTQSSRYLVKRTGEKVFLECVQDMDHENMFWYRQDPGLGLRLIYFSYDVKMKEKGDIPEGYSVSREKKERFSLILESASTNQTSMYLCASSRDRSSRANVLTFGAGSRLTVL.

The genes are TRBV28 and TRBJ2-1, with D possibly being TRBD2 (6 bases). The CDR3 spans 15 residues. Trimming cost V 5 bases and J 3 bases, with 14 bases left between them. The germline CDR1 and CDR2 sequences are MDHEN and SYDVKM. The CDR3 loop reads CASSTRETGYNEQFF. CDR3 coding DNA: TGTGCCAGCAGTACACGGGAGACGGGCTACAATGAGCAGTTCTTC.

The gene calls are TRBV9 and TRBJ2-7; a possible D gene is TRBD2 (6 bases). Germline V gives CDR1 SGDLS, CDR2 YYNGEE. V lost 3 bases and J 0 bases, leaving 10 bases between the germline ends. The CDR3 contains 14 residues. The CDR3 here is CASSAAGHSYEQYF. The CDR3 DNA sequence: TGTGCCAGCAGCGCCGCGGGGCACTCCTACGAGCAGTACTTC.